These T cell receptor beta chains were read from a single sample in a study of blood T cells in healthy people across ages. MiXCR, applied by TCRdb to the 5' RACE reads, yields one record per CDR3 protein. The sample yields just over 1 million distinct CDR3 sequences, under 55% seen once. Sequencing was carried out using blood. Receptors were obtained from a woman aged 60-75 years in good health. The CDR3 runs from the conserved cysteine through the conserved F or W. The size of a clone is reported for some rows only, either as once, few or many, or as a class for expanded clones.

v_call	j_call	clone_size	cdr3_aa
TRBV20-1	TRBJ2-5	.	CSARDLQGQQYF
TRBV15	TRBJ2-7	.	CATSRDRLAGVHEQYF
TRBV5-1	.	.	CASSLAGDAYEQYF
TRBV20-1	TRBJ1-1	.	CSASPDRATAFGAFF
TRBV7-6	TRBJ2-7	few	CASSLGGLLTEQYF
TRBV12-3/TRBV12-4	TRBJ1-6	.	CASSREGSPLHF
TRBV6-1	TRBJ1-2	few	CASREGTANYGYTF
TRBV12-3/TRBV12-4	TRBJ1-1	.	CASSLMKTGGTANTEAFF
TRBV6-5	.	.	CASSSIRGSGVYEQYF
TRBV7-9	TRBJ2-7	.	CASRPGTHYEQYF
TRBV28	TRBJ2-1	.	CASSGPRGHEQFF
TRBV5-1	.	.	CASSLAARAGETQYF
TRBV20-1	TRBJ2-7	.	CSALKRQGAGGNEQYF
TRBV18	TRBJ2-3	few	CASSPLVASSTDTQYF